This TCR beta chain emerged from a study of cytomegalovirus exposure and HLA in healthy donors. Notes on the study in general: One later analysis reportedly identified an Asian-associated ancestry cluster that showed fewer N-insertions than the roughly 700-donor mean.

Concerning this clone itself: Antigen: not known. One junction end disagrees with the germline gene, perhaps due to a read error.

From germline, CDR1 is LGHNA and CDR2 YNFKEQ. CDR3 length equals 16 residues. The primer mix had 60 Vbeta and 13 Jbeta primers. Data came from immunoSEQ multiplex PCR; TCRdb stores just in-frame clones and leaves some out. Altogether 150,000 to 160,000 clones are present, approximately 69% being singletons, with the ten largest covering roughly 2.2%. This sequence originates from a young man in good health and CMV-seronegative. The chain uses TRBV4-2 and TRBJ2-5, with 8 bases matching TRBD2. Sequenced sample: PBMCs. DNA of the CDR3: TGTGCCGGCAGCCAAGATCCCGGGGGGGCCCAAGAGACCCAGTACTTC. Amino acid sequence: CAGSQDPGGAQETQYF.